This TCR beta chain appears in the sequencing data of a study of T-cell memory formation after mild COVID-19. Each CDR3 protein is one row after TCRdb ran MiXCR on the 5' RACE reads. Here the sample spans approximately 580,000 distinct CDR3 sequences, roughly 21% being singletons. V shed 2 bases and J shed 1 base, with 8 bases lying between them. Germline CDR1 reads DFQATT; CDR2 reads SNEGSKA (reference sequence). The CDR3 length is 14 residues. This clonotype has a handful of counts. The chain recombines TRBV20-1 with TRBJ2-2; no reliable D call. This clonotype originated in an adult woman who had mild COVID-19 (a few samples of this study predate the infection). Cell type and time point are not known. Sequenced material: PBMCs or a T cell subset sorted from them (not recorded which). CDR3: CSARLGVNTGELFF. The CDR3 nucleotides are TGCAGTGCTAGACTAGGCGTGAACACCGGGGAGCTGTTTTTT.